This T cell receptor (beta chain) was obtained from a study of blood T cell repertoires in COVID-19. Study-level information: The cDNA or gDNA used as material had been derived from T cells, B-cell-depleted T cells, or PBMCs.

Participants were aged 18 to 89 years, lived in under 25 US areas, and enrolled virtually. Symptom resolution, clearance, or two negative PCRs marked the recovered donors of Cohort 3. In germline, CDR1 is SNHLY, CDR2 FYNNEI. The CDR3 is 15 residues long. V lost 4 bases to trimming and J lost 4 bases; unmatched junction nucleotides: 7. The assay was immunoSEQ multiplex PCR, and TCRdb's table has in-frame clones only and misses some. In the table there are about 370,000 clones, 75% to 90% of which are singletons. Sequencing was done on a sample of PBMCs or T cells enriched from blood (not recorded which). This TCR was sampled from a young man who had recovered from COVID-19. The J gene is TRBJ2-1, the V gene TRBV2, with 7 nucleotides matching TRBD2. CDR3 residues: CASSGSGRGYNEQFF. The CDR3, as DNA: TGTGCCAGCAGTGGTAGTGGGAGGGGTTACAATGAGCAGTTCTTC.